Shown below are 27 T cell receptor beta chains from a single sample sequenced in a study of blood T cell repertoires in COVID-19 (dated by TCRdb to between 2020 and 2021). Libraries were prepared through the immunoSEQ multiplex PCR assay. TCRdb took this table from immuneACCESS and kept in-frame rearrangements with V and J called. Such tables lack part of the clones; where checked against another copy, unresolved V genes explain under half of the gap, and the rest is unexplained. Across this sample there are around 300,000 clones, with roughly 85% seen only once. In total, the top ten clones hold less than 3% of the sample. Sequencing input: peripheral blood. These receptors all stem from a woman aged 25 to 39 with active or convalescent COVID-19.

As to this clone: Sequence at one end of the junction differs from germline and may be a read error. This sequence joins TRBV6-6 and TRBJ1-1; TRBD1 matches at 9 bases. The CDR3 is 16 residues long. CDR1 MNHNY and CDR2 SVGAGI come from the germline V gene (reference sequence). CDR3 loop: CASSYNQVGQGYPLLF. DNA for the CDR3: TGTGCCAGCAGTTACAATCAGGTGGGACAGGGATACCCCCTGTTGTTT.

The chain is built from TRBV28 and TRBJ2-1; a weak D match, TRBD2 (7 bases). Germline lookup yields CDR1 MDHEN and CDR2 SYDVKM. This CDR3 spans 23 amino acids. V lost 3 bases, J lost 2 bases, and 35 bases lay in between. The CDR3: CASSFPRGGLLGTTIRAYNEQFF. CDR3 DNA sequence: TGTGCCAGCAGTTTTCCCCGAGGGGGTCTCTTGGGGACTACGATACGTGCCTACAATGAGCAGTTCTTC.

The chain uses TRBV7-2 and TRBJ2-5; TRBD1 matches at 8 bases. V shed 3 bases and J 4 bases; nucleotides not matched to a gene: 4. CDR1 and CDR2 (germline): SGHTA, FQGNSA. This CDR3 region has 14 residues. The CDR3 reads CASSFRTGLETQYF. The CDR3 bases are TGTGCCAGCAGCTTCCGGACAGGGTTAGAGACCCAGTACTTC. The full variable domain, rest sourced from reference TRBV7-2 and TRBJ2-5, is GAGVSQSPSNKVTEKGKDVELRCDPISGHTALYWYRQSLGQGLEFLIYFQGNSAPDKSGLPSDRFSAERTGGSVSTLTIQRTQQEDSAVYLCASSFRTGLETQYFGPGTRLLVL.

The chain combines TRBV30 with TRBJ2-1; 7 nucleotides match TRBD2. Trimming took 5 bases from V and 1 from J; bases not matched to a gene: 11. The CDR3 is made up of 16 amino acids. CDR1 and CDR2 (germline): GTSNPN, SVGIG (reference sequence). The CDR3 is CAWSGGGGPSYNEQFF. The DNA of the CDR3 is TGTGCCTGGTCCGGTGGGGGAGGGCCTTCCTACAATGAGCAGTTCTTC.

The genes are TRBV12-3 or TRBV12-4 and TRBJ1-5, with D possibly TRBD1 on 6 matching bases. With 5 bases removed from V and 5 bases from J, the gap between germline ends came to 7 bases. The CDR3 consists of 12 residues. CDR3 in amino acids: CASSTGHQPQHF. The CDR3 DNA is TGTGCCAGCAGTACAGGGCATCAGCCCCAGCATTTT.

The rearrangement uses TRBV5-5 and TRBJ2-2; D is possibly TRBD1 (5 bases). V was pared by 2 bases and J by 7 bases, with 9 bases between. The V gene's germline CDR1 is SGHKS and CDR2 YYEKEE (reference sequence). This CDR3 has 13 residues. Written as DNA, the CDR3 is TGTGCCAGCAGCTTCGCAGGGATCGGGGAGCTGTTTTTT. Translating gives CASSFAGIGELFF.

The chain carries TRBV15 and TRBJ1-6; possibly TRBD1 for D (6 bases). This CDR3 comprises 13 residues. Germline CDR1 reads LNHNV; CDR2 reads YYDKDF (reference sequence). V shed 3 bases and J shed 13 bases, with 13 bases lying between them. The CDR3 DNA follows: TGTGCCACCAGCAGGCCACAGGGCTGGCCCCTCCACTTT. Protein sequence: CATSRPQGWPLHF.

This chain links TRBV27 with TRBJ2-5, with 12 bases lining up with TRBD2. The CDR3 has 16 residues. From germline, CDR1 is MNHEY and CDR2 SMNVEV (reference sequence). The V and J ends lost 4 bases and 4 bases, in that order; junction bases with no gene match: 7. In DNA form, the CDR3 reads TGTGCCAGCAGTTCAGGGGGACTAGCGGGTAGAGAGACCCAGTACTTC. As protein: CASSSGGLAGRETQYF.

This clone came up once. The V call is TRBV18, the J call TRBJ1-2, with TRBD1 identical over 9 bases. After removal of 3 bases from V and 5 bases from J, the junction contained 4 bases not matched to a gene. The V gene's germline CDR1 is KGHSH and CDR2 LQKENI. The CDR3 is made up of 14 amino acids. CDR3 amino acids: CASSPETGGYGYTF. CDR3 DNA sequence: TGTGCCAGCTCACCCGAGACAGGGGGATATGGCTACACCTTC.

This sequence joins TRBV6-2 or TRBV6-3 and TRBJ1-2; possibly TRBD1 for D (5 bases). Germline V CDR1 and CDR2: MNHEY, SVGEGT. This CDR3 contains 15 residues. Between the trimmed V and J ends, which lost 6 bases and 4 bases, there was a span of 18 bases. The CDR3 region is CASSPGHPGLYGYTF. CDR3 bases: TGTGCCAGCAGCCCTGGCCACCCGGGACTCTATGGCTACACCTTC.

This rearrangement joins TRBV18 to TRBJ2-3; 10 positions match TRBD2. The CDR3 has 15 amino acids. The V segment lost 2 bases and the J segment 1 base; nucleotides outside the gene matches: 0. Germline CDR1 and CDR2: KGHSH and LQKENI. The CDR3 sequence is CASSPTSGGTDTQYF. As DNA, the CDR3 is TGTGCCAGCTCACCAACTAGCGGGGGCACAGATACGCAGTATTTT.

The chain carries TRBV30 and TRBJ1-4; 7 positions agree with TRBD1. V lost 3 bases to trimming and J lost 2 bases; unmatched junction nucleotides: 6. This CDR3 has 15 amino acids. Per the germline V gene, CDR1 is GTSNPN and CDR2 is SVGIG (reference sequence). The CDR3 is CAWSPHRGTNEKLFF. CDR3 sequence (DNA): TGTGCCTGGAGCCCCCACAGGGGTACTAATGAAAAACTGTTTTTT.

In DNA, the CDR3 is TGTGCCAGCGGGGGGGCCGGTCAGCCCCAGCATTTT. Its protein product is CASGGAGQPQHF. The rearrangement joins TRBV28 to TRBJ1-5; maybe TRBD1 (6 bases). Trimming pared 8 bases from V and 6 bases from J, leaving 11 bases between. This CDR3 has 12 amino acids. The V gene's germline CDR1 is MDHEN and CDR2 SYDVKM.

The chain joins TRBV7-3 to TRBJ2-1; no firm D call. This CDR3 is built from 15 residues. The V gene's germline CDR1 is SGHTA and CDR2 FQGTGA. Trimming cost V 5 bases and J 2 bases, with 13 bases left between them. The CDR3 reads CASSPNPLTYNEQFF. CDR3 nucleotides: TGTGCCAGCAGCCCTAACCCCCTTACCTACAATGAGCAGTTCTTC.

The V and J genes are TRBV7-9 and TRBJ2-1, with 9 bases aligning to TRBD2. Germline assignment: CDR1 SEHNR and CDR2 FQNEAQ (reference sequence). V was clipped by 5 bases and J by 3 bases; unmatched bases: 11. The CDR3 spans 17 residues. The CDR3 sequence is CASSDNSGGRHYNEQFF. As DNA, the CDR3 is TGTGCCAGCAGCGACAATAGCGGGGGCCGCCACTACAATGAGCAGTTCTTC.

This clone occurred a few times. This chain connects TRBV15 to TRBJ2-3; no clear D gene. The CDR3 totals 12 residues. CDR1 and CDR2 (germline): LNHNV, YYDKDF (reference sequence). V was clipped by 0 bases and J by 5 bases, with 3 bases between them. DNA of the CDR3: TGTGCCACCAGCAGAGAACTAGATACGCAGTATTTT. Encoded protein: CATSRELDTQYF.

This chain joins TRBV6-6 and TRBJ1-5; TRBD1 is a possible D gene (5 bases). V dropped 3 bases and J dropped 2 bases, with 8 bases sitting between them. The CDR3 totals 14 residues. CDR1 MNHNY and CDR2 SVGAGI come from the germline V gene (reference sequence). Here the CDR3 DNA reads TGTGCCAGCAGTTATCAGGGCGGCAATCAGCCCCAGCATTTT. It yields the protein CASSYQGGNQPQHF.

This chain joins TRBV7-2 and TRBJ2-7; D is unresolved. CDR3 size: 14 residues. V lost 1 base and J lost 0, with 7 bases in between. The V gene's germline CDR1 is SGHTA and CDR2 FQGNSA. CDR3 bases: TGTGCCAGCAGCTTAGATCCTAGCTCCTACGAGCAGTACTTC. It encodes CASSLDPSSYEQYF.

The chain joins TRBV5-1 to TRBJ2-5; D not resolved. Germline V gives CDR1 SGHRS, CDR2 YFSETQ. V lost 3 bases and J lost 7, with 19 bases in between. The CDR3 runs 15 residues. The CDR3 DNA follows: TGCGCCAGCAGCTACACACCCGAGTCGCCGGGGACCCAGTACTTC. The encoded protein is CASSYTPESPGTQYF.

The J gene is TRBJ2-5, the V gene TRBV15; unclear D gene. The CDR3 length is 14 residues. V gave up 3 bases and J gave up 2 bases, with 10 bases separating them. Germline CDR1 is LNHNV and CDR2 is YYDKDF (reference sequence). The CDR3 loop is CATSSETSQETQYF. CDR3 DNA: TGTGCCACCAGCAGTGAGACATCGCAAGAGACCCAGTACTTC.

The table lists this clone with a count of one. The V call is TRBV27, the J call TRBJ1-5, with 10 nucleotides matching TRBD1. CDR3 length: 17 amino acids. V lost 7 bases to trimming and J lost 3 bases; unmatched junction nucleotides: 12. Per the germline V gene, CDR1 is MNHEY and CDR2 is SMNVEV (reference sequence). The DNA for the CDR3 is TGTGCCAGCACCTACCAGGACAGGGGGTGGATCAATCAGCCCCAGCATTTT. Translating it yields CASTYQDRGWINQPQHF.

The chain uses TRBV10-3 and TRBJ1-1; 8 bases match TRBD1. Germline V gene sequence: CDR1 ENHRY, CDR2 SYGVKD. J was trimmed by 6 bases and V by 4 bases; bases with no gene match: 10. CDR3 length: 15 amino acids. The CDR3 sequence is CAISAGQGSGSEAFF. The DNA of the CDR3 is TGTGCCATCAGTGCCGGACAGGGAAGTGGGTCTGAAGCTTTCTTT.

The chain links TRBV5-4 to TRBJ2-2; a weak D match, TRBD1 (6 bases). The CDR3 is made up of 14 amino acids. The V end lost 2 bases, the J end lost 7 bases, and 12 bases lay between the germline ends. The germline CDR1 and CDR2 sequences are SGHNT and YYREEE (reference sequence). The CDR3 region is CASSFRTANGELFF. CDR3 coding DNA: TGTGCCAGCAGCTTTAGGACAGCTAACGGGGAGCTGTTTTTT.

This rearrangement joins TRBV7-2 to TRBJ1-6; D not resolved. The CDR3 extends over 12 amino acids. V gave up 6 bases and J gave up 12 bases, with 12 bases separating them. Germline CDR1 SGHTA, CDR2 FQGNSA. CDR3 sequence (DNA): TGTGCCAGCAGTTCGCTCAGAGGACCCCTCCACTTT. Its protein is CASSSLRGPLHF.

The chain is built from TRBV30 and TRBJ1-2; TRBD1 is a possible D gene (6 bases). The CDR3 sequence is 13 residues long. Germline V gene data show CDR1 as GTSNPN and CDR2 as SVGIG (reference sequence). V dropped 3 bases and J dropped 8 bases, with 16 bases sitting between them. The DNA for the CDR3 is TGTGCCTGGAGCCCCCCAGGGGATGTAGGCTACACCTTC. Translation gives CAWSPPGDVGYTF.

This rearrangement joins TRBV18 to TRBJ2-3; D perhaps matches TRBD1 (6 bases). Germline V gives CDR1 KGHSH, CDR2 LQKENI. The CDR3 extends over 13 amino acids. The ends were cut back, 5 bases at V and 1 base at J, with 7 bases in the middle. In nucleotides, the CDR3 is TGTGCCAGCTCAGAGGGGGGCACAGATACGCAGTATTTT. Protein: CASSEGGTDTQYF.

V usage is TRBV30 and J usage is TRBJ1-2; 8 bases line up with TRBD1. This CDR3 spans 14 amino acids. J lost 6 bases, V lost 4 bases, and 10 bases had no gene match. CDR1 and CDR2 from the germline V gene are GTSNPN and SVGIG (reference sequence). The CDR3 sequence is CAWTADRVGHGYTF. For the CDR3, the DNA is TGTGCCTGGACTGCGGACAGGGTTGGACATGGCTACACCTTC.